This TCR beta chain was found in a study of blood T cells in healthy people across ages. It was with a sample-barcoded 5' primer and a J-beta primer mix that a second PCR of roughly 6 to 12 cycles was run. A single record per CDR3 protein comes from TCRdb applying MiXCR to the 5' RACE reads. The table records hundreds of thousands of distinct CDR3 sequences, around 38% of them present only once. V was shortened by 0 bases and J by 8 bases, with 13 bases between the two germline ends. The CDR3 runs to 14 residues. Looked up from germline, CDR1 is LGHNA and CDR2 is YNFKEQ. About this clonotype: Antigen specificity is unknown.

The study's findings and limits: The CMV status of each donor remained undetermined, and this could have confounded shifts in expanded clonotypes. In long-lived donors, naive CD4+ cell counts and diversity exceeded those of aged donors. TCR beta diversity, measured per million T cells, fell in a roughly linear way with age.

Sequenced input: blood. This TCR derives from an elderly man in good health. This chain joins TRBV4-2 and TRBJ1-2; possibly TRBD1 for D (5 bases). The CDR3 coding sequence is TGTGCCAGCAGCCAAGAGGGGCCTGTTGGGGGCTACACCTTC. Translating gives CASSQEGPVGGYTF.